Each of the 23 T cell receptor beta chains below was sequenced from the same sample in a study of T cell responses to AZD1222 COVID-19 vaccine (dated by TCRdb to about 2021). To prepare the library, the immunoSEQ multiplex PCR assay was applied. Sourced from immuneACCESS, this table was stored by TCRdb with only in-frame sequences that have V and J called. A share of the clones is absent; for the studies checked, an unresolved V gene accounts for under half, and the remainder has no known explanation. The sample contains around 210,000 clones, approximately 94% of them found a single time. The biggest ten clones account for approximately 1.7% of the sample. The sample's time point, from its label and the paper: about 28 days (+/-7) after the second vaccine dose. This sample's treatment or condition label indicates: meningococcal conjugate vaccine given as trial control. This sample comprised peripheral blood, obtained 28 days after the second dose of the MenACWY control vaccine. These receptors originate from an adult who received the MenACWY meningococcal vaccine as a control.

The chain has TRBV27 and TRBJ2-2, with 11 bases lining up with TRBD1. This CDR3 has 15 amino acids. Trimming removed 5 bases from V and 6 bases from J; junction bases left unmatched: 5. From germline, CDR1 is MNHEY and CDR2 SMNVEV (reference sequence). The CDR3 nucleotides read TGTGCCAGCAGTGTGGGGACAGGGGGACCCGGGGAGCTGTTTTTT. Its translation: CASSVGTGGPGELFF.

The CDR3 coding sequence is TGTGCCACCAGTAGGGACAGGGGGCAAGCCGGGGAGCTGTTTTTT. As protein: CATSRDRGQAGELFF. The chain recombines TRBV15 with TRBJ2-2, with 12 bases identical to TRBD1. The CDR3 contains 15 residues. V lost 6 bases, J lost 6 bases, and 5 bases stayed unmatched. Germline V gene lookup returns CDR1 LNHNV and CDR2 YYDKDF (reference sequence).

As for this clone: Other DNA sequences in this sample translate to the same CDR3. The chain links TRBV19 to TRBJ1-6; D gene ambiguous. Looked up from germline, CDR1 is LNHDA and CDR2 is SQIVND (reference sequence). The CDR3 has 12 amino acids. V dropped 3 bases and J dropped 8 bases, with 5 bases sitting between them. CDR3 bases: TGTGCCAGTAGTATCCTGGATTCACCCCTCCACTTT. Its protein product is CASSILDSPLHF.

Comments on this clone: The sample has other DNA sequences that encode this CDR3 too. The chain links TRBV2 to TRBJ1-3; TRBD1 might be the D (6 bases). Trimming cost V 3 bases and J 0 bases, with 9 bases left between them. Germline V lookup: CDR1 SNHLY, CDR2 FYNNEI. The CDR3 has 15 amino acids. CDR3 nucleotides: TGTGCCAGCAGTGAGGACAGTAGCTCTGGAAACACCATATATTTT. Its protein is CASSEDSSSGNTIYF. Using reference TRBV2 and TRBJ1-3 for the parts outside the CDR3, the full variable domain is EPEVTQTPSHQVTQMGQEVILRCVPISNHLYFYWYRQILGQKVEFLVSFYNNEISEKSEIFDDQFSVERPDGSNFTLKIRSTKLEDSAMYFCASSEDSSSGNTIYFGEGSWLTVV.

The V and J genes are TRBV5-1 and TRBJ2-3; 15 bases map to TRBD2. Germline V gene data show CDR1 as SGHRS and CDR2 as YFSETQ. Germline trimming cut 4 bases from V and 7 bases from J; bases unmatched to any gene: 13. The CDR3 runs to 18 residues. CDR3 nucleotide sequence: TGCGCCAGCAGCCTACACCCGGGACTAGCGGGGGGTAGGAATACGCAGTATTTT. The encoded protein is CASSLHPGLAGGRNTQYF.

The gene calls are TRBV30 and TRBJ1-5; possible D gene TRBD1, 6 bases. V shed 3 bases and J shed 6 bases, with 15 bases lying between them. Germline V gene lookup returns CDR1 GTSNPN and CDR2 SVGIG (reference sequence). There are 14 residues in the CDR3. The CDR3 region has the DNA TGTGCCTGGAGACACAGTTCAGGGGCTCAGCCCCAGCATTTT. Translated: CAWRHSSGAQPQHF.

The rearrangement joins TRBV5-4 to TRBJ2-7; 7 bases agree with TRBD1. The CDR3 is 15 amino acids. After removal of 3 bases from V and 2 bases from J, the junction contained 8 bases not matched to a gene. Per germline, CDR1 SGHNT and CDR2 YYREEE (reference sequence). The CDR3 region is CASSSPGQTTYEQYF. In nucleotides, the CDR3 is TGTGCCAGCAGCTCTCCGGGACAGACCACCTACGAGCAGTACTTC.

The DNA for the CDR3 is TGTGCCACCAGCAGCGGACAGGGGACTGAAAAACTGTTTTTT. Translated, it gives CATSSGQGTEKLFF. This chain uses TRBV15 with TRBJ1-4, with TRBD1 identical over 9 bases. Germline V CDR1 and CDR2: LNHNV, YYDKDF (reference sequence). V shed 3 bases and J 7 bases; nucleotides not matched to a gene: 3. There are 14 residues in the CDR3.

This chain uses TRBV19 with TRBJ1-2; TRBD1 matches 11 bases. Germline V lookup: CDR1 LNHDA, CDR2 SQIVND (reference sequence). After removal of 3 bases from V and 4 bases from J, the junction contained 7 bases not matched to a gene. CDR3 length: 16 amino acids. CDR3 residues: CASSIPGTGGTYGYTF. DNA of the CDR3: TGTGCCAGTAGTATCCCGGGGACAGGGGGGACCTATGGCTACACCTTC. Complete variable domain (other parts from reference TRBV19 and TRBJ1-2): DGGITQSPKYLFRKEGQNVTLSCEQNLNHDAMYWYRQDPGQGLRLIYYSQIVNDFQKGDIAEGYSVSREKKESFPLTVTSAQKNPTAFYLCASSIPGTGGTYGYTFGSGTRLTVV.

This chain links TRBV19 with TRBJ2-5; 7 bases line up with TRBD2. The germline CDR1 and CDR2 sequences are LNHDA and SQIVND (reference sequence). The CDR3 covers 16 residues. With 1 base clipped from V and 1 base from J, the junction kept 6 bases outside the gene matches. CDR3 coding DNA: TGTGCCAGTAGTATAGTGGGAGGGCCGACCCAAGAGACCCAGTACTTC. Translated, it gives CASSIVGGPTQETQYF.

As to this clone: Other DNA sequences in this specimen translate into the identical CDR3. The V gene is TRBV6-1, the J gene TRBJ2-7; possible D gene TRBD1, 5 bases. The CDR3 totals 14 residues. V was clipped by 0 bases and J by 1 base, with 7 bases between them. The germline gives CDR1 MNHNS, CDR2 SASEGT. The CDR3 spells CASSEAAGSYEQYF. CDR3 DNA sequence: TGTGCCAGCAGTGAAGCAGCAGGGTCCTACGAGCAGTACTTC.

The V and J genes are TRBV6-6 and TRBJ2-1, with D possibly matching TRBD2 (6 bases). Germline V gene data show CDR1 as MNHNY and CDR2 as SVGAGI (reference sequence). This CDR3 is built from 15 residues. V was cut by 5 bases and J by 3 bases, with 14 bases left in between. The CDR3 DNA reads TGTGCCAGCAGTCTCCCGATCGGGGGCTACAATGAGCAGTTCTTC. Amino acids: CASSLPIGGYNEQFF.

The gene calls are TRBV7-8 and TRBJ2-7, with no clear D. CDR3 length: 17 amino acids. Trimming removed 1 base from V and 2 bases from J, with 18 bases in between. Germline V gene lookup returns CDR1 SGHVS and CDR2 FQNEAQ. CDR3 in amino acids: CASSLEEGDRWTYEQYF. DNA of the CDR3: TGTGCCAGCAGCTTAGAGGAAGGTGATCGCTGGACCTACGAGCAGTACTTC.

This chain connects TRBV19 to TRBJ2-7, with unresolved D. Germline V gene data show CDR1 as LNHDA and CDR2 as SQIVND (reference sequence). The germline V and J ends were trimmed by 5 bases and 1 base, with 9 bases remaining between them. This CDR3 spans 13 amino acids. The CDR3 protein is CASSPQRSYEQYF. The CDR3 nucleotides are TGTGCCAGTAGTCCCCAACGGTCCTACGAGCAGTACTTC.

The V call is TRBV5-4, the J call TRBJ1-1; D may be TRBD1 (6 bases). The V gene's germline CDR1 is SGHNT and CDR2 YYREEE (reference sequence). With 3 bases removed from V and 0 bases from J, the gap between germline ends came to 9 bases. This CDR3 is 14 amino acids long. The DNA of the CDR3 is TGTGCCAGCAGCTCAGGACAGATGAACACTGAAGCTTTCTTT. As protein: CASSSGQMNTEAFF.

This sequence joins TRBV20-1 and TRBJ1-2, with 8 positions matching TRBD1. Unmatched junction bases numbered 7, after V lost 3 bases and J lost 7 bases. The CDR3 has 13 residues. Germline assignment: CDR1 DFQATT and CDR2 SNEGSKA (reference sequence). Here the CDR3 DNA reads TGCAGTGCTAGTGCCGGGACAGGTGGTGGCTACACCTTC. This translates into CSASAGTGGGYTF.

The rearrangement uses TRBV7-2 and TRBJ2-5, with D uncertain. The germline gives CDR1 SGHTA, CDR2 FQGNSA. This CDR3 comprises 15 residues. V was cut by 1 base and J by 2 bases, with 11 bases left in between. The CDR3 nucleotides are TGTGCCAGCAGCTTAGTCAACAGCCATCAAGAGACCCAGTACTTC. It encodes CASSLVNSHQETQYF.

The genes are TRBV9 and TRBJ2-1; 11 bases align to TRBD2. Germline V gives CDR1 SGDLS, CDR2 YYNGEE. Losses at the gene ends were 1 base for V and 10 bases for J; bases not matched to a gene: 7. This CDR3 region has 15 residues. In DNA form, the CDR3 reads TGTGCCAGCAGCGTACTTAGCGGGAGGGGAGGGGAGCAGTTCTTC. The encoded protein is CASSVLSGRGGEQFF.

This rearrangement joins TRBV28 to TRBJ1-1; tentative D call: TRBD1 (6 bases). V lost 3 bases to trimming and J lost 10 bases, with 12 bases between them. CDR3 size: 12 residues. Germline CDR1 MDHEN, CDR2 SYDVKM. This chain's CDR3 is CASSFTTGPAFF. The CDR3 bases are TGTGCCAGCAGTTTCACGACAGGACCAGCTTTCTTT.

The V and J genes are TRBV7-3 and TRBJ1-6; no clear D gene. The V end was cut by 5 bases, the J end by 3 bases, with 5 bases between. CDR3 size: 13 residues. In germline, CDR1 is SGHTA, CDR2 FQGTGA. CDR3 amino acids: CASSPDYNSPLHF. The CDR3 DNA follows: TGTGCCAGCAGCCCGGACTATAATTCACCCCTCCACTTT.

The chain uses TRBV5-6 and TRBJ2-3; 8 bases fit TRBD2. In germline, CDR1 is SGHDT, CDR2 YYEEEE. Trimming took 4 bases from V and 0 from J; bases not matched to a gene: 7. The CDR3 has 16 amino acids. CDR3 coding DNA: TGTGCCAGCAGCCCCGGGGCTAGCGGGAGCACAGATACGCAGTATTTT. This translates into CASSPGASGSTDTQYF. Drawing the rest from reference TRBV5-6 and TRBJ2-3, the complete variable domain is DAGVTQSPTHLIKTRGQQVTLRCSPKSGHDTVSWYQQALGQGPQFIFQYYEEEERQRGNFPDRFSGHQFPNYSSELNVNALLLGDSALYLCASSPGASGSTDTQYFGPGTRLTVL.

The chain recombines TRBV6-5 with TRBJ2-7; D is undetermined. Germline CDR1 and CDR2: MNHEY and SVGAGI. V was pared by 8 bases and J by 2 bases, with 16 bases between. This CDR3 is built from 14 residues. In nucleotides, the CDR3 is TGTGCCAGCGCCCAAAGGGAAATGGCCTACGAGCAGTACTTC. It encodes CASAQREMAYEQYF.

The genes are TRBV7-2 and TRBJ2-7; 11 bases fit TRBD2. The CDR3 totals 16 residues. Germline loops: CDR1 SGHTA, CDR2 FQGNSA. With 4 bases clipped from V and 7 bases from J, the junction kept 12 bases outside the gene matches. The CDR3 here is CASSSGRPSGRLEQYF. In DNA form, the CDR3 reads TGTGCCAGCAGCTCAGGACGGCCTAGCGGGAGGTTGGAGCAGTACTTC.